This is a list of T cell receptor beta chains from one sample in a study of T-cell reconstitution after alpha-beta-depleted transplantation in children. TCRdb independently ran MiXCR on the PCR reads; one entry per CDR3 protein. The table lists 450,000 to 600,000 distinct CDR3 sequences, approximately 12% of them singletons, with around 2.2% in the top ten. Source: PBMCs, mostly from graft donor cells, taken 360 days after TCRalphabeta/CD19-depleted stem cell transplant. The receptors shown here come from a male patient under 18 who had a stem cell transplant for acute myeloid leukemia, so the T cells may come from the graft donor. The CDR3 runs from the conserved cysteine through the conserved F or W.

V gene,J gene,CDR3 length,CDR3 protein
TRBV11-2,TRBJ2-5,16,CASKLGGSGFWETQYF
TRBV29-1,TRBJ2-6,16,CSVWGTPNSGANVLTF
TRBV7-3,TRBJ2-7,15,CASSPFRVTRYEQYF
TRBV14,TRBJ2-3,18,CASSSTGLAVFSTDTQYF
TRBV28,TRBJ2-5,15,CASSSWTENQETQYF
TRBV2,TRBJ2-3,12,CASSSEVDTQYF
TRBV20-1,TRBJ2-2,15,CSARVDSGSAGELFF
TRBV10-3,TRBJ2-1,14,CAISRGLEGNEQFF
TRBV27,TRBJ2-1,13,CASRAAPFNEQFF
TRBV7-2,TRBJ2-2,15,CASQISGRTAGELFF
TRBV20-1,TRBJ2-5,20,CSARESGTSGRWDHVETQYF
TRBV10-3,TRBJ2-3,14,CAISGGTSVDTQYF
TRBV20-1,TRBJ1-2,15,CSARGLRGQNYGYTF
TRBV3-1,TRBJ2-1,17,CTFCFPARGGRANEQFF
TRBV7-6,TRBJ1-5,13,CASSSVGNQPQHF